A single sample gave rise to the 10 T cell receptor beta chains below, sequenced in a study of T-cell reconstitution after alpha-beta-depleted transplantation in children. Whole-study results and caveats: T-cell counts and diversity at one year post-transplant came mainly from newly produced T cells.

These receptors are not linked to any known antigen. The TCRbeta library incorporated unique molecular identifiers. TCRdb processed the PCR reads anew with MiXCR; each CDR3 protein has one entry. This sample has about 300,000 distinct CDR3 sequences, with 6% to 10% found just once. Sequenced material: peripheral blood, taken 360 days after TCRalphabeta/CD19-depleted stem cell transplant. All receptors come from a female patient between 2 and 15 years old who had a stem cell transplant for Fanconi anemia, so the T cells may come from the graft donor.

This rearrangement joins TRBV20-1 to TRBJ2-3; 13 nucleotides match TRBD2. Unmatched junction bases numbered 11, after V lost 2 bases and J lost 3 bases. The CDR3 has 18 residues. The germline CDR1 and CDR2 sequences are DFQATT and SNEGSKA (reference sequence). Here the CDR3 DNA reads TGCAGTGCTAGAAAAACCAGACTAGCGGGGGGCGTGACAGATACGCAGTATTTT. Translation: CSARKTRLAGGVTDTQYF.

This clonotype was seen repeatedly, ten times or more. The chain links TRBV4-3 to TRBJ2-7; D perhaps matches TRBD1 (5 bases). The CDR3 runs 13 residues. CDR1 is LGHNA and CDR2 is YSLEER in the germline V gene. Trimming removed 1 base at V and 3 bases at J, with 7 bases between. This CDR3 is CASSQAQGYEQYV. In DNA form, the CDR3 reads TGCGCCAGCAGCCAAGCGCAGGGCTACGAGCAGTACGTC.

This clonotype has ten or more counts. The genes are TRBV5-1 and TRBJ1-4; no clear D gene. This CDR3 has 18 amino acids. V was cut by 2 bases and J by 4 bases, with 21 bases left in between. Germline CDR1 and CDR2: SGHRS and YFSETQ. In DNA, the CDR3 is TGCGCCAGCAGCTTTTTTGCGGGAGGTAACCACAATAATGAAAAACTGTTTTTT. This codes for CASSFFAGGNHNNEKLFF.

V gene TRBV18 combines with J gene TRBJ1-1; 11 bases fit TRBD1. The trim removed 4 bases at V and 4 bases at J, leaving 5 bases unmatched. The germline gives CDR1 KGHSH, CDR2 LQKENI. The CDR3 is made up of 15 amino acids. CDR3 sequence: CASSLDRGRFTEAFF. The CDR3 DNA is TGTGCCAGCTCACTGGACAGGGGGCGCTTCACTGAAGCTTTCTTT.

Regarding this clonotype: A single base separates this from a much larger clone, so it may be a read error. J is TRBJ2-1 and V is TRBV10-3; 7 nucleotides align to TRBD2. V lost 5 bases, J lost 4 bases, and 17 bases stayed unmatched. This CDR3 is 18 amino acids long. Germline lookup yields CDR1 ENHRY and CDR2 SYGVKD. The CDR3 spells CAISSTPGQRGRYNEQFF. DNA of the CDR3: TGTGCCATCAGTTCAACCCCAGGTCAGCGGGGTCGGTACAATGAGCAGTTCTTC.

This clonotype has at least ten counts. The chain recombines TRBV12-3 or TRBV12-4 with TRBJ1-3, with D perhaps TRBD1 (6 bases). Between the trimmed V and J ends, which lost 11 bases and 0 bases, there was a span of 14 bases. The CDR3 has 14 amino acids. The CDR3 spells CAGLGHSSGNTIYF. The CDR3 region has the DNA TGTGCCGGATTGGGACACTCCTCTGGAAACACCATATATTTT.

In its sample, this clonotype ranks as medium-sized. The rearrangement uses TRBV9 and TRBJ2-7, with 7 positions matching TRBD1. CDR3 size: 14 residues. The V gene end was trimmed by 4 bases and the J gene end by 2 bases; junction bases not matched to a gene: 6. The germline gives CDR1 SGDLS, CDR2 YYNGEE. CDR3 residues: CASSSRDSAYEQYF. The CDR3, as DNA: TGTGCCAGCAGCAGCCGGGACAGTGCCTACGAGCAGTACTTC.

The V call is TRBV27, the J call TRBJ1-4; D remains unclear. The V end lost 5 bases, the J end lost 5 bases, and 9 bases lay between the germline ends. CDR3 size: 13 residues. Looked up from germline, CDR1 is MNHEY and CDR2 is SMNVEV (reference sequence). The CDR3 protein is CASSGRRNEKLFF. DNA of the CDR3: TGTGCCAGCAGTGGCCGGCGGAATGAAAAACTGTTTTTT.

At least ten counts were recorded for this clonotype. The rearrangement links TRBV12-3 or TRBV12-4 to TRBJ1-2; 8 bases agree with TRBD1. The V segment lost 7 bases and the J segment 7 bases; nucleotides outside the gene matches: 20. The CDR3 length is 17 residues. In DNA, the CDR3 is TGTGCCAGCACCTACATCATTGGACAGGGCAGGGTTAGTGGCTACACCTTC. This translates into CASTYIIGQGRVSGYTF.

V is TRBV7-3 and J is TRBJ1-6; TRBD1 matches 7 bases. Trimming took 4 bases from V and 10 from J; bases not matched to a gene: 4. The germline CDR1 and CDR2 sequences are SGHTA and FQGTGA. The CDR3 sequence is 13 residues long. The CDR3: CASSSTGDSPLHF. In DNA form, the CDR3 reads TGTGCCAGCAGCTCTACAGGGGACTCACCCCTCCACTTT. The full variable domain, completed using reference TRBV7-3 and TRBJ1-6, is GAGVSQTPSNKVTEKGKYVELRCDPISGHTALYWYRQSLGQGPEFLIYFQGTGAADDSGLPNDRFFAVRPEGSVSTLKIQRTERGDSAVYLCASSSTGDSPLHFGNGTRLTVT.